The count of the clone carrying this TCR beta chain is one. Its antigen is undetermined. The length of the CDR3 is 16 residues. V shed 4 bases and J 5 bases; nucleotides not matched to a gene: 11. Germline-derived CDR1 and CDR2 are MNHEY and SVGAGI. This entry belongs to a study of PD-1 blockade in mismatch repair-deficient tumors. Study-level information: All were previously treated, progressing patients with some twelve mismatch repair-deficient cancer types.

Overall study results and limits: After pembrolizumab, tumor-resident clones rose rapidly, then generally contracted before radiologic responses.

Produced via immunoSEQ multiplex PCR; TCRdb's table is partial and in-frame only. Here the sample spans fewer than 100,000 clones, approximately 84% being singletons. Source: peripheral blood, taken 12 weeks after starting pembrolizumab. The receptor was isolated from an adult with mismatch repair-deficient cancer. This chain joins TRBV6-5 and TRBJ2-3, with 8 nucleotides matching TRBD2. CDR3: CASSSRGAGEQDTQYF. Here the CDR3 DNA reads TGTGCCAGCAGTTCCCGGGGAGCGGGGGAACAAGATACGCAGTATTTT.